The 23 T cell receptor beta chains given below trace back to one sample, sequenced in a study of T cell responses to AZD1222 COVID-19 vaccine. TCRdb's copy holds only in-frame clones and misses some; the assay was immunoSEQ multiplex PCR. Of 110,000 to 150,000 clones listed, around 93% are singletons. This sample comprised peripheral blood, obtained 28 days after the second AZD1222 dose. The receptors come from an adult who received the AZD1222 COVID-19 vaccine.

The chain couples TRBV4-3 to TRBJ2-6, with D unresolved. CDR3 length: 15 residues. V was clipped by 4 bases and J by 6 bases, with 13 bases between them. The germline V gene encodes CDR1 LGHNA and CDR2 YSLEER. CDR3 sequence (DNA): TGCGCCAGCAGCCTTATCTCTACCGAGGCCAACGTCCTGACTTTC. It encodes CASSLISTEANVLTF.

V usage is TRBV29-1 and J usage is TRBJ1-2, with TRBD1 as a possible D gene (6 bases). Trimming removed 7 bases from V and 1 base from J, with 10 bases in between. Germline assignment: CDR1 SQVTM and CDR2 ANQGSEA. The CDR3 runs 12 residues. In nucleotides, the CDR3 is TGCAGCGGTGGACAGCTTAACTATGGCTACACCTTC. It is translated as CSGGQLNYGYTF.

The rearrangement joins TRBV9 to TRBJ2-5; possible D gene TRBD1, 6 bases. The CDR3 has 17 residues. In germline, CDR1 is SGDLS, CDR2 YYNGEE. Trimming took off 0 bases at V and 4 bases at J, with 19 bases between the two ends. The chain's CDR3 is CASSVGASGTTGETQYF. As DNA, the CDR3 is TGTGCCAGCAGCGTAGGTGCATCGGGGACAACGGGAGAGACCCAGTACTTC.

The chain has TRBV7-2 and TRBJ1-2, with 7 bases matching TRBD1. Germline loops: CDR1 SGHTA, CDR2 FQGNSA. This CDR3 region has 13 residues. J was trimmed by 7 bases and V by 5 bases; bases with no gene match: 7. CDR3 nucleotide sequence: TGTGCCAGCAGCCAACAGGGGACGGGTGGCTACACCTTC. Protein product: CASSQQGTGGYTF.

The rearrangement joins TRBV9 to TRBJ2-5; tentatively, D is TRBD2 (7 bases). This CDR3 comprises 15 residues. The germline gives CDR1 SGDLS, CDR2 YYNGEE. V dropped 0 bases and J dropped 3 bases, with 12 bases sitting between them. The CDR3 DNA is TGTGCCAGCAGCGTAGCTGGGGGGGGCGAAGAGACCCAGTACTTC. Protein sequence: CASSVAGGGEETQYF.

The chain has TRBV5-1 and TRBJ1-2; D gene ambiguous. There are 13 residues in the CDR3. V lost 2 bases to trimming and J lost 6 bases, with 11 bases between them. CDR1 and CDR2 from the germline V gene are SGHRS and YFSETQ. The CDR3 bases are TGCGCCAGCAGCTTTTATGGTACAGATGGCTACACCTTC. Translated, it gives CASSFYGTDGYTF.

The chain has TRBV5-4 and TRBJ2-1, with 7 bases fitting TRBD2. The CDR3 has 14 amino acids. Germline-derived CDR1 and CDR2 are SGHNT and YYREEE (reference sequence). Trimming took 4 bases from V and 4 from J; bases not matched to a gene: 5. The CDR3 loop reads CASSASGLYNEQFF. The CDR3 DNA is TGTGCCAGCAGCGCTAGCGGACTATACAATGAGCAGTTCTTC. Drawing the rest from reference TRBV5-4 and TRBJ2-1, the complete variable domain is ETGVTQSPTHLIKTRGQQVTLRCSSQSGHNTVSWYQQALGQGPQFIFQYYREEENGRGNFPPRFSGLQFPNYSSELNVNALELDDSALYLCASSASGLYNEQFFGPGTRLTVL.

The chain has TRBV5-1 and TRBJ1-2; D gene unclear. Germline CDR1 and CDR2: SGHRS and YFSETQ. The CDR3 contains 15 residues. The V and J ends lost 0 bases and 7 bases respectively, with 16 bases between them. CDR3 nucleotide sequence: TGCGCCAGCAGCTTGGATCCGGGCTTTGGAAGTGGCTACACCTTC. This translates into CASSLDPGFGSGYTF.

This chain connects TRBV14 to TRBJ2-1; 12 positions agree with TRBD2. Germline CDR1 is SGHDN and CDR2 is FVKESK. The CDR3 runs 18 residues. After removal of 4 bases from V and 4 bases from J, the junction contained 11 bases not matched to a gene. CDR3 DNA: TGTGCCAGCAGCCGCGGACTAGCGGGGCCACTAATTTACAATGAGCAGTTCTTC. It encodes CASSRGLAGPLIYNEQFF.

The V call is TRBV28, the J call TRBJ1-3; D is ambiguous. Trimming removed 1 base from V and 0 bases from J, with 4 bases in between. The CDR3 extends over 14 amino acids. Germline values: CDR1 MDHEN, CDR2 SYDVKM. The chain's CDR3 is CASSLLNSGNTIYF. For the CDR3, the DNA is TGTGCCAGCAGTTTATTGAACTCTGGAAACACCATATATTTT.

The chain carries TRBV28 and TRBJ1-3; D gene uncertain. CDR1 is MDHEN, CDR2 SYDVKM, per germline. V was pared by 3 bases and J by 0 bases, with 9 bases between. The CDR3 runs 15 residues. CDR3 residues: CASSLDGYSGNTIYF. The CDR3 DNA reads as TGTGCCAGCAGTTTGGACGGTTACTCTGGAAACACCATATATTTT.

The CDR3 nucleotides are TGCGCCAGCAGCCCGGGGGGTTCTAACTATGGCTACACCTTC. It yields the protein CASSPGGSNYGYTF. The chain employs TRBV4-1 and TRBJ1-2; D is possibly TRBD1 (5 bases). V lost 4 bases to trimming and J lost 0 bases, with 9 bases between them. CDR1 is MGHRA, CDR2 YSYEKL, per germline. The CDR3 has 14 amino acids.

This clone was seen many times. The gene calls are TRBV20-1 and TRBJ2-1, with a weak D call TRBD1 (6 bases). The CDR3 covers 11 residues. Trimming stripped 5 bases from V and 10 bases from J, with 12 bases between. Per germline, CDR1 DFQATT and CDR2 SNEGSKA (reference sequence). For the CDR3, the DNA is TGCAGTGCTCGGATTGACAGGGAGCAGTTCTTC. Translated, it gives CSARIDREQFF.

V usage is TRBV7-2 and J usage is TRBJ2-1, with 8 bases identical to TRBD2. The CDR3 covers 15 residues. The trim removed 1 base at V and 6 bases at J, leaving 5 bases unmatched. In germline, CDR1 is SGHTA, CDR2 FQGNSA. CDR3 sequence: CASSLELAVRNEQFF. CDR3 DNA sequence: TGTGCCAGCAGCTTAGAACTAGCGGTCCGCAATGAGCAGTTCTTC. Based on the CDR3 plus reference TRBV7-2 and TRBJ2-1, the full variable domain is GAGVSQSPSNKVTEKGKDVELRCDPISGHTALYWYRQSLGQGLEFLIYFQGNSAPDKSGLPSDRFSAERTGGSVSTLTIQRTQQEDSAVYLCASSLELAVRNEQFFGPGTRLTVL.

This chain's CDR3 is CASSDGGSKNIQYF. CDR3 in DNA: TGTGCCAGCAGTGATGGAGGGTCCAAAAACATTCAGTACTTC. This rearrangement joins TRBV25-1 to TRBJ2-4, with TRBD2 as a possible D gene (6 bases). CDR1 MGHDK and CDR2 SYGVNS come from the germline V gene. The CDR3 totals 14 residues. V gave up 3 bases and J gave up 2 bases, with 8 bases separating them.

The chain carries TRBV6-5 and TRBJ1-1; the match to TRBD1 covers 7 bases. V was pared by 2 bases and J by 1 base, with 4 bases of the junction left unmatched. Germline CDR1 MNHEY, CDR2 SVGAGI. There are 15 residues in the CDR3. In DNA, the CDR3 is TGTGCCAGCAGTTACGGGGACAGACCGAACACTGAAGCTTTCTTT. This gives the protein CASSYGDRPNTEAFF.

V is TRBV18 and J is TRBJ1-3; no clear D gene. This CDR3 has 13 amino acids. Germline loops: CDR1 KGHSH, CDR2 LQKENI. The V end was cut by 6 bases, the J end by 8 bases, with 14 bases between. The CDR3: CASSREAGDTIYF. DNA of the CDR3: TGTGCCAGCTCCAGAGAAGCGGGAGACACCATATATTTT.

This chain connects TRBV9 to TRBJ1-5; no reliable D call. The CDR3 runs 15 residues. The germline V gene has CDR1 SGDLS and CDR2 YYNGEE. V lost 0 bases and J 3 bases, leaving 10 bases between the germline ends. In DNA, the CDR3 is TGTGCCAGCAGCGTAGGGACTGTTCCCAATCAGCCCCAGCATTTT. Amino acid sequence: CASSVGTVPNQPQHF.

The chain is built from TRBV27 and TRBJ1-2; D not certain. This CDR3 comprises 14 residues. Trimming removed 3 bases at V and 1 base at J, with 9 bases between. Germline CDR1 reads MNHEY; CDR2 reads SMNVEV (reference sequence). CDR3 sequence reads: CASSLYRDNYGYTF. The CDR3 nucleotides are TGTGCCAGCAGTTTGTACAGAGATAACTATGGCTACACCTTC.

The chain recombines TRBV5-6 with TRBJ1-3; no clear D gene. Germline V lookup: CDR1 SGHDT, CDR2 YYEEEE. The CDR3 extends over 15 amino acids. The ends were cut back, 0 bases at V and 3 bases at J, with 10 bases in the middle. The CDR3 loop reads CASSLEGVRGNTIYF. The DNA of the CDR3 is TGTGCCAGCAGCTTGGAGGGTGTGCGTGGAAACACCATATATTTT.

The chain uses TRBV4-2 and TRBJ1-4; D not certain. The germline V gene has CDR1 LGHNA and CDR2 YNFKEQ. CDR3 length: 16 residues. Trimming removed 1 base from V and 1 base from J, with 10 bases in between. The CDR3, as DNA: TGTGCCAGCAGCCAAGCCGACTCCTTAACTAATGAAAAACTGTTTTTT. Amino acids: CASSQADSLTNEKLFF.

The chain recombines TRBV27 with TRBJ2-5; the match to TRBD1 covers 8 bases. The CDR3 has 17 residues. The V gene end was trimmed by 6 bases and the J gene end by 5 bases; junction bases not matched to a gene: 17. CDR1 and CDR2 from the germline V gene are MNHEY and SMNVEV (reference sequence). In DNA, the CDR3 is TGTGCCAGCAGCCTCAGGGCCGGACAGGGTAGTAGGGAGACCCAGTACTTC. It yields the protein CASSLRAGQGSRETQYF.

The CDR3 spells CASSYSRQAWNEQFF. DNA of the CDR3: TGTGCCAGCAGTTACTCGAGACAGGCGTGGAATGAGCAGTTCTTC. The rearrangement joins TRBV6-5 to TRBJ2-1; D possibly corresponds to TRBD1 (6 bases). V was shortened by 0 bases and J by 7 bases, with 13 bases between the two germline ends. Per the germline V gene, CDR1 is MNHEY and CDR2 is SVGAGI. This CDR3 is 15 amino acids long.